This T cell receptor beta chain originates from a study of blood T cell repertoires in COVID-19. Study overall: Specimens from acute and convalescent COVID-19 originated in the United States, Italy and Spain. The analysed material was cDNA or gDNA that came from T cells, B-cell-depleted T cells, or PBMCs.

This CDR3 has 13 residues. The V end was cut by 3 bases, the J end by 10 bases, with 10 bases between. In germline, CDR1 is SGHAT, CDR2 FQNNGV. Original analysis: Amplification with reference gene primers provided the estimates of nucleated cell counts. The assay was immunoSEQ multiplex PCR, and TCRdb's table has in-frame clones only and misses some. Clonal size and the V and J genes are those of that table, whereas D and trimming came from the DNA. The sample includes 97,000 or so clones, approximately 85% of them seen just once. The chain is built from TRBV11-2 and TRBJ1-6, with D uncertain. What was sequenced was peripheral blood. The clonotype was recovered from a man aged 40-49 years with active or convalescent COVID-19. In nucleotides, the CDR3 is TGTGCCAGCAGCTTGGAGAGTCAATCACCCCTCCACTTT. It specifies CASSLESQSPLHF.